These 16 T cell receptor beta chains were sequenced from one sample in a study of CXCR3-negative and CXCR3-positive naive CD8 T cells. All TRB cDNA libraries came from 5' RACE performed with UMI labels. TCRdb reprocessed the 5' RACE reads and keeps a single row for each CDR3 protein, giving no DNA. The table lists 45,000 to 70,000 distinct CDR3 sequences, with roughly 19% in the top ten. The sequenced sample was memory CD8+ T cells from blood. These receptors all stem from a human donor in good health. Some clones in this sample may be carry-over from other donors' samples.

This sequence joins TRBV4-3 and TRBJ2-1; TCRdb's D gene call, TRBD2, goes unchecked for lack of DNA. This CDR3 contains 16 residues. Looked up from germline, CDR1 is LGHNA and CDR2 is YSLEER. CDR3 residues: CASSPSLAGGRNEQFF.

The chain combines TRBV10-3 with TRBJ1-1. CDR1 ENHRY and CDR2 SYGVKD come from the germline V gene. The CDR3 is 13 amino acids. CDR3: CATRGALNTEAFF.

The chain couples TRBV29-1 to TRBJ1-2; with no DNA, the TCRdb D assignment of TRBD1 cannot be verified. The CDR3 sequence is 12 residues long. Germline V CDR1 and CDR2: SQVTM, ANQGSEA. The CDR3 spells CSVEDGGYGYTF.

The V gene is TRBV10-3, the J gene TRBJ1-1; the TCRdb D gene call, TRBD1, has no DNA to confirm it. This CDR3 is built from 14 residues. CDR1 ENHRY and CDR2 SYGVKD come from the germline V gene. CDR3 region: CAISEITGDTEAFF.

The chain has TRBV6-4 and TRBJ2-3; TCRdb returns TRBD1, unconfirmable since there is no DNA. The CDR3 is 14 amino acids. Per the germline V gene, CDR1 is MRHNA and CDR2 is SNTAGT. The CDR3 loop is CASSEGADTDTQYF.

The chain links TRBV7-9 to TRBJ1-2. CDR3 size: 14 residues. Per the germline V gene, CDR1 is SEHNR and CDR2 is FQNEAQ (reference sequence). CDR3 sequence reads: CASSLTAGIYGYTF.

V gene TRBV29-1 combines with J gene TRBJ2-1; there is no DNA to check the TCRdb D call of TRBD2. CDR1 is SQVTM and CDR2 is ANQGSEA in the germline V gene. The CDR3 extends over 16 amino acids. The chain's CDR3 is CSVEDPAGGSYNKQFF.

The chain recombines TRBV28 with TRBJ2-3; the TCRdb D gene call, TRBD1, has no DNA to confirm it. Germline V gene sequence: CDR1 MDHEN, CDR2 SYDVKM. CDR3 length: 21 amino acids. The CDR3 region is CASSLSLGAEGTGALTDTQYF.

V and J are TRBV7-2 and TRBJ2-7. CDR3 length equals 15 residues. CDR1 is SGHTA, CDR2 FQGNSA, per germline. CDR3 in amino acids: CASSFKSNEFYEQYF.

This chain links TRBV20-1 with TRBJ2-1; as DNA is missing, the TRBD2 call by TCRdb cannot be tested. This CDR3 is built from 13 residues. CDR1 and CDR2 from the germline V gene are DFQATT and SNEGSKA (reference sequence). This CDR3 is CSALGRRNNEQFF.

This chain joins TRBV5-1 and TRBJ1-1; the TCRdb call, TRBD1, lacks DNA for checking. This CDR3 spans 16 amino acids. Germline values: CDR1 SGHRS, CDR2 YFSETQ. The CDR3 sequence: CASSAEEGAENTEAFF.

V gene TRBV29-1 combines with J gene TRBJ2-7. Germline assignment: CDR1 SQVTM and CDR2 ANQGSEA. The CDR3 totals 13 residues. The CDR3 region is CSVTGPDSYEQYF.

The CDR3 region is CSVFGGGAEWNGYTF. The gene calls are TRBV29-1 and TRBJ1-2; TCRdb's assignment of TRBD1 cannot be checked, as there is no DNA. CDR1 and CDR2 (germline): SQVTM, ANQGSEA. The CDR3 length is 15 residues.

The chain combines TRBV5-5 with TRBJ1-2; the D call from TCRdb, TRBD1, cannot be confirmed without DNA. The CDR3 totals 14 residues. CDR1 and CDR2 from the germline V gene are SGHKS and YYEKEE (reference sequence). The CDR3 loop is CASSSDRVIYGYTF.

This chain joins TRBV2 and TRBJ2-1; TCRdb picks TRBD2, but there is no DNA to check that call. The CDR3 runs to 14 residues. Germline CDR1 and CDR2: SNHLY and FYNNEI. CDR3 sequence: CAITNSGGHNEQFF.

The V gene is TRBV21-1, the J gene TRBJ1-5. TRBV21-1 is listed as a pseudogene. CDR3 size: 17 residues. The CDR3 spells CASSALPGSGSNQPQHF.